Presented here are 27 T cell receptor beta chains from one specimen sequenced in a study of blood T cell repertoires in COVID-19. The data were produced by immunoSEQ multiplex PCR, yet TCRdb's version contains in-frame clones alone and is incomplete. The sample yields roughly 150,000 clones, around four fifths seen once. Material for sequencing was peripheral blood. These receptors were collected from a woman aged 80 or over with COVID-19, enrolled during active disease.

This chain connects TRBV28 to TRBJ2-6; TRBD1 might be the D (6 bases). The V gene lost 3 bases and the J gene lost 3 bases, with 9 bases spanning the gap. This CDR3 is 15 amino acids long. Germline V gene sequence: CDR1 MDHEN, CDR2 SYDVKM. The CDR3 is CASSLTGGGANVLTF. DNA for the CDR3: TGTGCCAGCAGTTTGACAGGAGGTGGGGCCAACGTCCTGACTTTC.

V gene TRBV12-3 or TRBV12-4 combines with J gene TRBJ1-1, with D uncertain. Deletions cut 3 bases from V and 5 bases from J, with 10 bases between. This CDR3 has 13 residues. This CDR3 is CASSFPRGTEAFF. The DNA of the CDR3 is TGTGCCAGCAGTTTTCCCCGCGGAACTGAAGCTTTCTTT.

This clone appeared once. As DNA, the CDR3 is TGTGCCAGCAGTTTGTTAGGGACTGATCCCTACGAGCAGTACTTC. This sequence encodes CASSLLGTDPYEQYF. J is TRBJ2-7 and V is TRBV27; perhaps TRBD2 as D (6 bases). This CDR3 has 15 residues. Germline values: CDR1 MNHEY, CDR2 SMNVEV (reference sequence). V lost 3 bases and J lost 2, with 14 bases in between.

In this sample, this clone turned up a few times. The chain uses TRBV5-6 and TRBJ2-7; the D is unclear. Germline lookup yields CDR1 SGHDT and CDR2 YYEEEE. CDR3 length equals 11 residues. V lost 3 bases and J 2 bases, leaving 3 bases between the germline ends. The CDR3 DNA is TGTGCCAGCAGCTCAGCCTACGAGCAGTACTTC. The encoded protein is CASSSAYEQYF.

The chain joins TRBV6-2 or TRBV6-3 to TRBJ1-1; D unclear. Trimming cost V 2 bases and J 4 bases, with 14 bases left between them. Germline loops: CDR1 MNHEY, CDR2 SVGEGT. The CDR3 contains 15 residues. In nucleotides, the CDR3 is TGTGCCAGCAGTTACGGCGGGTTTGCGGGCACTGAAGCTTTCTTT. Translating it yields CASSYGGFAGTEAFF.

The rearrangement joins TRBV28 to TRBJ1-1; D is unresolved. CDR1 is MDHEN and CDR2 is SYDVKM in the germline V gene. V gave up 3 bases and J gave up 4 bases, with 9 bases separating them. The CDR3 is made up of 13 amino acids. The CDR3 nucleotides are TGTGCCAGCAGTTTGCGTCGTGCCACTGAAGCTTTCTTT. Its protein is CASSLRRATEAFF.

This clone is a singleton in its sample. V gene TRBV18 combines with J gene TRBJ2-7; a weak D match, TRBD2 (5 bases). Trimming took 4 bases from V and 6 from J, leaving 13 bases between them. Per germline, CDR1 KGHSH and CDR2 LQKENI. The CDR3 is 13 amino acids. In nucleotides, the CDR3 is TGTGCCAGCTCACTCCCCGATGGAGGCGAGCAGTACTTC. This encodes CASSLPDGGEQYF. Filled out from reference TRBV18 and TRBJ2-7, the complete variable domain reads NAGVMQNPRHLVRRRGQEARLRCSPMKGHSHVYWYRQLPEEGLKFMVYLQKENIIDESGMPKERFSAEFPKEGPSILRIQQVVRGDSAAYFCASSLPDGGEQYFGPGTRLTVT.

This chain uses TRBV5-1 with TRBJ2-5, with 11 bases lining up with TRBD1. CDR3 size: 17 residues. CDR1 and CDR2 (germline): SGHRS, YFSETQ. The V segment lost 4 bases and the J segment 5 bases; nucleotides outside the gene matches: 13. CDR3 nucleotide sequence: TGCGCCAGCAGCGCCAACCCCGGGACAGGGGGATTGGAGACCCAGTACTTC. It yields the protein CASSANPGTGGLETQYF.

The chain recombines TRBV11-2 with TRBJ2-3, with TRBD2 matching over 8 bases. CDR1 and CDR2 from the germline V gene are SGHAT and FQNNGV. The length of the CDR3 is 14 residues. The V segment lost 8 bases and the J segment 10 bases; nucleotides outside the gene matches: 14. The CDR3 sequence: CASRGLAGPQAQYF. CDR3 bases: TGTGCCAGCCGGGGTCTAGCGGGCCCCCAGGCGCAGTATTTT. Complete variable domain (other parts from reference TRBV11-2 and TRBJ2-3): EAGVAQSPRYKIIEKRQSVAFWCNPISGHATLYWYQQILGQGPKLLIQFQNNGVVDDSQLPKDRFSAERLKGVDSTLKIQPAKLEDSAVYLCASRGLAGPQAQYFGPGTRLTVL.

In regard to this clone: Other DNA sequences in this sample translate to the same CDR3. The genes are TRBV3-1 (or the pseudogene TRBV3-2) and TRBJ2-3; tentatively, D is TRBD2 (5 bases). CDR1 is LGHDT, CDR2 YNNKEL, per germline (reference sequence). V lost 6 bases, J lost 6 bases, and 7 bases lay in between. This CDR3 has 11 residues. The chain's CDR3 is CASRRGDTQYF. CDR3 bases: TGTGCCAGCAGACGCGGGGATACGCAGTATTTT.

The chain couples TRBV23-1 to TRBJ2-5; 10 bases agree with TRBD1. TRBV23-1 is reported as an ORF; its role is uncertain. This CDR3 region has 15 residues. The trim removed 0 bases at V and 5 bases at J, leaving 3 bases unmatched. Here the CDR3 reads CASSQSGQGVETQYF. CDR3 in DNA: TGCGCCAGCAGTCAATCCGGACAGGGGGTCGAGACCCAGTACTTC.

The chain employs TRBV5-3 and TRBJ1-6; 7 bases match TRBD1. TRBV5-3 is marked as an open reading frame, function uncertain. CDR3 size: 16 residues. Trimming removed 1 base from V and 5 bases from J; junction bases left unmatched: 6. The DNA for the CDR3 is TGTGCCAGAAGCTTGCGACAGGGCATCGATAATTCACCCCTCCACTTT. Translating gives CARSLRQGIDNSPLHF.

The chain uses TRBV5-1 and TRBJ1-2; 8 bases map to TRBD1. CDR1 is SGHRS and CDR2 is YFSETQ in the germline V gene. The CDR3 length is 15 residues. V shed 4 bases, J shed 2 bases, and the junction held 7 bases outside the gene matches. This CDR3 is CASSSGQGANYGYTF. CDR3 nucleotides: TGCGCCAGCAGCAGCGGGCAGGGGGCCAACTATGGCTACACCTTC.

This chain links TRBV7-9 with TRBJ1-6; 8 bases fit TRBD1. After removal of 5 bases from V and 4 bases from J, the junction contained 4 bases not matched to a gene. Germline V gene data show CDR1 as SEHNR and CDR2 as FQNEAQ (reference sequence). The CDR3 runs 15 residues. CDR3 coding DNA: TGTGCCAGCAGCCGGACAGGGAATTATAATTCACCCCTCCACTTT. Protein product: CASSRTGNYNSPLHF.

This clone is a singleton in its sample. This chain uses TRBV28 with TRBJ1-1; a weak D match, TRBD1 (6 bases). The CDR3 spans 13 residues. The V gene's germline CDR1 is MDHEN and CDR2 SYDVKM. The CDR3 region is CAVQGRRGTEAFF. The CDR3 DNA reads as TGTGCTGTTCAGGGGAGACGGGGCACTGAAGCTTTCTTT.

The J gene is TRBJ2-7, the V gene TRBV6-4; the D gene is possibly TRBD2 (6 bases). V was cut by 6 bases and J by 0 bases, with 15 bases left in between. CDR1 is MRHNA, CDR2 SNTAGT, per germline. CDR3 length: 15 residues. The CDR3 sequence: CASRGDGGSSYEQYF. In DNA, the CDR3 is TGTGCCAGCAGAGGGGATGGGGGGAGCTCCTACGAGCAGTACTTC.

This clone was seen a handful of times. The gene calls are TRBV15 and TRBJ1-1; a weak D match, TRBD1 (6 bases). The germline V gene has CDR1 LNHNV and CDR2 YYDKDF (reference sequence). Trimming stripped 4 bases from V and 0 bases from J, with 12 bases between. This CDR3 comprises 15 residues. The CDR3 loop reads CATSIAGTLNTEAFF. CDR3 in DNA: TGTGCCACCAGCATCGCCGGGACACTGAACACTGAAGCTTTCTTT.

The J gene is TRBJ2-5, the V gene TRBV5-1, with a weak D call TRBD2 (6 bases). Trimming removed 0 bases at V and 4 bases at J, with 16 bases between. CDR3 size: 16 residues. CDR1 SGHRS and CDR2 YFSETQ come from the germline V gene. The CDR3 DNA sequence: TGCGCCAGCAGCTTGGGGGAGGACGTGGGTCTAGAGACCCAGTACTTC. Its translation: CASSLGEDVGLETQYF.

This chain links TRBV5-8 with TRBJ2-5, with 13 bases that match TRBD2. This CDR3 is 17 amino acids long. V lost 4 bases and J lost 4; bases outside the gene matches: 10. CDR1 is SGHTS, CDR2 YDEGEE, per germline. For the CDR3, the DNA is TGTGCCAGCAGCCCGAGGGGACTAGCGGGAATCGGAGAGACCCAGTACTTC. It translates to CASSPRGLAGIGETQYF.

The rearrangement links TRBV18 to TRBJ1-5; 7 bases are shared with TRBD1. Germline V gene data show CDR1 as KGHSH and CDR2 as LQKENI. The length of the CDR3 is 15 residues. Trimming took 5 bases from V and 7 from J; bases not matched to a gene: 11. CDR3 in DNA: TGTGCCAGCTCAATCTTACAGGGGTTGGAACAGCCCCAGCATTTT. Its translation: CASSILQGLEQPQHF.

The chain recombines TRBV9 with TRBJ2-3; 8 bases fit TRBD1. V was pared by 4 bases and J by 3 bases, with 13 bases of the junction left unmatched. The CDR3 is 17 amino acids. The V gene's germline CDR1 is SGDLS and CDR2 YYNGEE. The CDR3 DNA sequence: TGTGCCAGCAGCCCCGACTTTTCGGACAGGGTAACAGATACGCAGTATTTT. Amino acids: CASSPDFSDRVTDTQYF.

The chain has TRBV11-2 and TRBJ2-3; no firm D call. The germline V gene has CDR1 SGHAT and CDR2 FQNNGV. The CDR3 covers 14 residues. The germline V and J ends were trimmed by 3 bases and 6 bases, with 13 bases remaining between them. CDR3 sequence reads: CASSLMVSFDTQYF. The CDR3, as DNA: TGTGCCAGCAGCTTGATGGTTAGTTTTGATACGCAGTATTTT.

The chain couples TRBV7-9 to TRBJ2-7; TRBD2 matches at 8 bases. The ends lost 2 bases at V and 2 bases at J; junction bases unmatched: 2. The CDR3 runs to 14 residues. Germline V lookup: CDR1 SEHNR, CDR2 FQNEAQ (reference sequence). CDR3 protein: CASSLRLAPYEQYF. The CDR3 nucleotides read TGTGCCAGCAGCTTACGACTAGCGCCCTACGAGCAGTACTTC.

In this sample, this clone turned up once. The chain recombines TRBV27 with TRBJ2-3; 10 bases align to TRBD1. Germline CDR1 MNHEY, CDR2 SMNVEV (reference sequence). This CDR3 has 16 amino acids. The ends lost 6 bases at V and 5 bases at J; junction bases unmatched: 11. This chain's CDR3 is CASRRETGGFGDTQYF. CDR3 bases: TGTGCCAGCAGGCGGGAGACAGGGGGCTTTGGAGATACGCAGTATTTT.

The chain joins TRBV7-2 to TRBJ2-5; 9 bases are a match to TRBD1. J lost 5 bases, V lost 5 bases, and 15 bases had no gene match. CDR1 SGHTA and CDR2 FQGNSA come from the germline V gene. CDR3 length: 17 residues. The CDR3 loop is CASSKNPGQGGFETQYF. The CDR3, as DNA: TGTGCCAGCAGCAAAAATCCGGGACAGGGCGGGTTTGAGACCCAGTACTTC. The full variable domain, rest sourced from reference TRBV7-2 and TRBJ2-5, is GAGVSQSPSNKVTEKGKDVELRCDPISGHTALYWYRQSLGQGLEFLIYFQGNSAPDKSGLPSDRFSAERTGGSVSTLTIQRTQQEDSAVYLCASSKNPGQGGFETQYFGPGTRLLVL.

This sequence joins TRBV2 and TRBJ1-6; 7 bases fit TRBD1. CDR3 length: 15 amino acids. V was pared by 5 bases and J by 9 bases, with 10 bases of the junction left unmatched. CDR1 and CDR2 from the germline V gene are SNHLY and FYNNEI. The CDR3 region is CASSRDSPKVSPLHF. As DNA, the CDR3 is TGTGCCAGCAGTCGGGACAGCCCCAAAGTTTCACCCCTCCACTTT.

The chain combines TRBV3-1 (or the pseudogene TRBV3-2) with TRBJ2-5, with 10 bases aligning to TRBD2. CDR1 is LGHDT, CDR2 YNNKEL, per germline (reference sequence). Trimming cost V 0 bases and J 4 bases; bases outside gene matches: 8. The CDR3 is 17 residues long. The CDR3 protein is CASSQDRSSGGIETQYF. In DNA, the CDR3 is TGTGCCAGCAGCCAAGATCGATCTAGCGGGGGAATAGAGACCCAGTACTTC.